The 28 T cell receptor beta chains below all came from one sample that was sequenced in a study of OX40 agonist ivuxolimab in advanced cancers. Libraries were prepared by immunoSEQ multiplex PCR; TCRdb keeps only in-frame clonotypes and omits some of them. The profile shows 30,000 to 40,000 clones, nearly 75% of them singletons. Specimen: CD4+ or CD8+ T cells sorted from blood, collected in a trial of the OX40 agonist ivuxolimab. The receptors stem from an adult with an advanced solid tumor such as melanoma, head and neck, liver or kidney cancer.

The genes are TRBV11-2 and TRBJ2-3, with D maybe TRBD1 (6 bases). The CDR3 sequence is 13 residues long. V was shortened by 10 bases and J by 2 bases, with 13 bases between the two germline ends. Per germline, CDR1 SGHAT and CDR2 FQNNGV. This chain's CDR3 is CATQQGTTDTQYF. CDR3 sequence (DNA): TGTGCCACCCAACAGGGTACCACAGATACGCAGTATTTT. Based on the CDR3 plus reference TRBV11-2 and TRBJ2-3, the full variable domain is EAGVAQSPRYKIIEKRQSVAFWCNPISGHATLYWYQQILGQGPKLLIQFQNNGVVDDSQLPKDRFSAERLKGVDSTLKIQPAKLEDSAVYLCATQQGTTDTQYFGPGTRLTVL.

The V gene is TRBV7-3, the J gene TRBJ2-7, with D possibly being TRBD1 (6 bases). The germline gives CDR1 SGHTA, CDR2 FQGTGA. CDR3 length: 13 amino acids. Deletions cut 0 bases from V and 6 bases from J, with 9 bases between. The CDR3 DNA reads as TGTGCCAGCAGCTTAACGGGACAAACCGAGCAGTACTTC. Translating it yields CASSLTGQTEQYF.

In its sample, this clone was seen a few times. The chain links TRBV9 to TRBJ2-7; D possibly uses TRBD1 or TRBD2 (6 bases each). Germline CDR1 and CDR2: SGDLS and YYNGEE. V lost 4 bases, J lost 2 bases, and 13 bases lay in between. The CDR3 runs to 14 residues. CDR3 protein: CASSSGAGTYEQYF. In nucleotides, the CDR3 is TGTGCCAGCAGCTCGGGGGCCGGCACCTACGAGCAGTACTTC.

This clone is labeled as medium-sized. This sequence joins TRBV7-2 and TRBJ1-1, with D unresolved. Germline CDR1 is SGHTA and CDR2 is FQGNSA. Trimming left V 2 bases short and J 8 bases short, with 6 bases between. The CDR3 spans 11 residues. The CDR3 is CASSLYGEAFF. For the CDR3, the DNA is TGTGCCAGCAGCTTATACGGGGAAGCTTTCTTT.

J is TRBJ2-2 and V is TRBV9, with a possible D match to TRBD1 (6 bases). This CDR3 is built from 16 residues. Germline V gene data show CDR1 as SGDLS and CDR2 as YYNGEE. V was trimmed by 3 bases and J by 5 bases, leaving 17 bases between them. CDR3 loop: CASSAPFRGWTGELFF. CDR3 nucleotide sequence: TGTGCCAGCAGCGCGCCTTTCAGGGGTTGGACCGGGGAGCTGTTTTTT. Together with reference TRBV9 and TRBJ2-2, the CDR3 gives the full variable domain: DSGVTQTPKHLITATGQRVTLRCSPRSGDLSVYWYQQSLDQGLQFLIQYYNGEERAKGNILERFSAQQFPDLHSELNLSSLELGDSALYFCASSAPFRGWTGELFFGEGSRLTVL.

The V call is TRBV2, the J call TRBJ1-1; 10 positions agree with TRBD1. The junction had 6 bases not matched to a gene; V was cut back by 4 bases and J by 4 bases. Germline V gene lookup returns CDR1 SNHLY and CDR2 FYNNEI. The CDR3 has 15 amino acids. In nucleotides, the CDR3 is TGTGCCAGCAGTGCTACCGGGACAGGGGTCACTGAAGCTTTCTTT. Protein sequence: CASSATGTGVTEAFF.

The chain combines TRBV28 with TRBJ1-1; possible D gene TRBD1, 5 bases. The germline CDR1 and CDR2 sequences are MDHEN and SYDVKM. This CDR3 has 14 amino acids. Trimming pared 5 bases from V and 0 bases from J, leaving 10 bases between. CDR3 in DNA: TGTGCCAGCAGTGGGGGGGTCATGAACACTGAAGCTTTCTTT. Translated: CASSGGVMNTEAFF.

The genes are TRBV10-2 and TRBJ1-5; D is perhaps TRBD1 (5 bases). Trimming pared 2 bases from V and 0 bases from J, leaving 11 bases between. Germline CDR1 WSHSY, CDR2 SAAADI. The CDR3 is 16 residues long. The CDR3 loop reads CASSETGGYSNQPQHF. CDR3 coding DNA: TGCGCCAGCAGTGAGACAGGAGGGTATAGCAATCAGCCCCAGCATTTT.

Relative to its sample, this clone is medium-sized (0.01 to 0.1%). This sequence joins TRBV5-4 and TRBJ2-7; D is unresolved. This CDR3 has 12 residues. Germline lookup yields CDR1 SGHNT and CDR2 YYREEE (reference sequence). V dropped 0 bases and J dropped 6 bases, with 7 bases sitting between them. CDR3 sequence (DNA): TGTGCCAGCAGCTTGGAGGTGGGCGAGCAGTACTTC. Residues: CASSLEVGEQYF.

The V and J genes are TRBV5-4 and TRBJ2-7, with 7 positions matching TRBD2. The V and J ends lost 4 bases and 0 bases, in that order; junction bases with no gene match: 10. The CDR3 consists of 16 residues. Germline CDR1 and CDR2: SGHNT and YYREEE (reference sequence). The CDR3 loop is CASSGGGPTASYEQYF. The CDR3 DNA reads TGTGCCAGCAGCGGCGGGGGACCGACGGCCTCCTACGAGCAGTACTTC.

CDR3 loop: CASATTEVYNSPLHF. The CDR3 DNA is TGTGCCAGTGCAACGACGGAGGTCTATAATTCACCCCTCCACTTT. The chain uses TRBV19 and TRBJ1-6; unclear D gene. CDR1 is LNHDA, CDR2 SQIVND, per germline (reference sequence). The length of the CDR3 is 15 residues. V was clipped by 8 bases and J by 3 bases, with 14 bases between them.

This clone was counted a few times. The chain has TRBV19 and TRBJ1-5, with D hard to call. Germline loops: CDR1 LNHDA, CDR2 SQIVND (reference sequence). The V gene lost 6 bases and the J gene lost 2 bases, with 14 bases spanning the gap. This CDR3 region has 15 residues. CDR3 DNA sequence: TGTGCCAGTAGGGACGGATCTTACGGCAATCAGCCCCAGCATTTT. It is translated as CASRDGSYGNQPQHF.

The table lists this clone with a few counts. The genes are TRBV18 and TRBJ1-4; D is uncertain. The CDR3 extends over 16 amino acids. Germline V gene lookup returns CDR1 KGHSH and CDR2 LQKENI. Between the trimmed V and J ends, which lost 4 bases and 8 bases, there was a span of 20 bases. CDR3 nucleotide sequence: TGTGCCAGCTCACTTTCGAGGCTCCATTCGGAGGAAAAACTGTTTTTT. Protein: CASSLSRLHSEEKLFF.

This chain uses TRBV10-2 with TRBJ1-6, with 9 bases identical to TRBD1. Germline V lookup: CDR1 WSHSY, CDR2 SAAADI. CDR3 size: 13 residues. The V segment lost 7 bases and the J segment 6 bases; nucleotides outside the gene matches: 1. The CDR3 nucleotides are TGCGCCAGCAACAGGGGGCCTAATTCACCCCTCCACTTT. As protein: CASNRGPNSPLHF.

For the CDR3, the DNA is TGTGCCAGCAGCGTAGGTGAGGGTTCTGGGGCCAACGTCCTGACTTTC. Translating gives CASSVGEGSGANVLTF. The chain joins TRBV9 to TRBJ2-6, with D possibly being TRBD2 (5 bases). Trimming left V 0 bases short and J 1 base short, with 8 bases between. CDR3 size: 16 residues. Germline CDR1 reads SGDLS; CDR2 reads YYNGEE.

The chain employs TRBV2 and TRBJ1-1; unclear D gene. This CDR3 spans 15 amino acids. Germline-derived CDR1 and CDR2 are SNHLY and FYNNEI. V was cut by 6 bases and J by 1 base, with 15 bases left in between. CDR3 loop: CASRLQIGGNTEAFF. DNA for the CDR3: TGTGCCAGCAGGCTTCAAATAGGCGGGAACACTGAAGCTTTCTTT. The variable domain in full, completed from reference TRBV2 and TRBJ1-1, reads EPEVTQTPSHQVTQMGQEVILRCVPISNHLYFYWYRQILGQKVEFLVSFYNNEISEKSEIFDDQFSVERPDGSNFTLKIRSTKLEDSAMYFCASRLQIGGNTEAFFGQGTRLTVV.

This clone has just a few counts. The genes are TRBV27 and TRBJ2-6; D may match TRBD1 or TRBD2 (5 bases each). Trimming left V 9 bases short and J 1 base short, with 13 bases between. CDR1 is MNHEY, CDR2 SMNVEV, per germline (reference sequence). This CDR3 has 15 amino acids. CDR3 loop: CASRGPLSGANVLTF. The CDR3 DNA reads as TGTGCCAGTCGGGGACCTTTATCTGGGGCCAACGTCCTGACTTTC.

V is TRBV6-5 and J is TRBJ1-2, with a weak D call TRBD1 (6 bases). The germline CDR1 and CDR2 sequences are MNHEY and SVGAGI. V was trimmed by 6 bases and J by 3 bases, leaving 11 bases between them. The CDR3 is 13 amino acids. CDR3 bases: TGTGCCAGCAGCACAGGGTTGGACTATGGCTACACCTTC. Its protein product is CASSTGLDYGYTF.

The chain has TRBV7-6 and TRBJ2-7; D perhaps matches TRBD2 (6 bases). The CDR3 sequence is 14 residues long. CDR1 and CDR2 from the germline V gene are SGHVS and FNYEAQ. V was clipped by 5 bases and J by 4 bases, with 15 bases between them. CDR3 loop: CASSNPGREYEQYV. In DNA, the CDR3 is TGTGCCAGCAGCAACCCGGGACGGGAGTACGAGCAGTACGTC.

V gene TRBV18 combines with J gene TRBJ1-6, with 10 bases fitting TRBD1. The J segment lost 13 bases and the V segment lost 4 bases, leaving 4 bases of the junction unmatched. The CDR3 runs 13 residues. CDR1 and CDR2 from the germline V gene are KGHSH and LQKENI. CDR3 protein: CASSLDRGSPLHF. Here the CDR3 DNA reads TGTGCCAGCTCACTGGACAGGGGGTCGCCCCTCCACTTT.

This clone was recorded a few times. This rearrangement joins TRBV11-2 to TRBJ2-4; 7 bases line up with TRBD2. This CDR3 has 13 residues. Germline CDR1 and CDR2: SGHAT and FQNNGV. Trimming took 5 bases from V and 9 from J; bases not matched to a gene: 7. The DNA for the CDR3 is TGTGCCAGCAGCCAAGCGGGGATGGGCATTCAGTACTTC. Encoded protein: CASSQAGMGIQYF.

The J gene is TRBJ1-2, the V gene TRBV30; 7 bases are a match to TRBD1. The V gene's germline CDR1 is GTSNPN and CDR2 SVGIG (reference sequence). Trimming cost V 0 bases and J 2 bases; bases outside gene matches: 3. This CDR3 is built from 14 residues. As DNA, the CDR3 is TGTGCCTGGAGTGTACAGGGGATAAACTATGGCTACACCTTC. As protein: CAWSVQGINYGYTF.

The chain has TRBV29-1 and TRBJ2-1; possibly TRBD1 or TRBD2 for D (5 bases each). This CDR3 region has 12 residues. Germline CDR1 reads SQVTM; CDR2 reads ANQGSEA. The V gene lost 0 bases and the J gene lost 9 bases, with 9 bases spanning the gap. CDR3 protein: CSVEEWGSEQFF. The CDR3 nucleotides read TGCAGCGTTGAAGAATGGGGGAGTGAGCAGTTCTTC.

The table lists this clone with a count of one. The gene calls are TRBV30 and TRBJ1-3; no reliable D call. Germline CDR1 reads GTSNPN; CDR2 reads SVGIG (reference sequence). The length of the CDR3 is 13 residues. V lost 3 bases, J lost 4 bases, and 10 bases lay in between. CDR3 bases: TGTGCCTGGAGAAAGCCAGGCGGAAACACCATATATTTT. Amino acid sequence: CAWRKPGGNTIYF.

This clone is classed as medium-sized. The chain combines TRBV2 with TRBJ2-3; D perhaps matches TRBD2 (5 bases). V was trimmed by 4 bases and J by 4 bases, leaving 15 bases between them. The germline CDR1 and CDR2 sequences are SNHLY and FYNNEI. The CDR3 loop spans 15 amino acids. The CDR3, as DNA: TGTGCCAGCAGTGTGAGGGCTCCAATATCAGATACGCAGTATTTT. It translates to CASSVRAPISDTQYF.

In nucleotides, the CDR3 is TGTGCCAGCAGTTACCAGGGGGCCGAACAGCCCCAGCATTTT. It specifies CASSYQGAEQPQHF. V usage is TRBV2 and J usage is TRBJ1-5, with 8 bases that match TRBD1. With 5 bases clipped from V and 7 bases from J, the junction kept 7 bases outside the gene matches. CDR1 and CDR2 (germline): SNHLY, FYNNEI. This CDR3 has 14 amino acids.

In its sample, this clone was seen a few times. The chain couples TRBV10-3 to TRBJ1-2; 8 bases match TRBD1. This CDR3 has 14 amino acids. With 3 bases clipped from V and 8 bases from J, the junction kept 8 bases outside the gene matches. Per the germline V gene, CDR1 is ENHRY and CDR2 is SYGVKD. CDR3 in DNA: TGTGCCATCAGTGATAAGCAGGGGGCGTACGGCTACACCTTC. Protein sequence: CAISDKQGAYGYTF.

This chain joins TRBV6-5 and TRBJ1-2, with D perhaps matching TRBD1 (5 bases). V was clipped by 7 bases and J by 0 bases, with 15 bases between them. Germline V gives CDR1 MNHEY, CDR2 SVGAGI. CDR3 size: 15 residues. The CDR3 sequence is CASKRAGGANYGYTF. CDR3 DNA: TGTGCCAGCAAAAGGGCCGGGGGAGCTAACTATGGCTACACCTTC.